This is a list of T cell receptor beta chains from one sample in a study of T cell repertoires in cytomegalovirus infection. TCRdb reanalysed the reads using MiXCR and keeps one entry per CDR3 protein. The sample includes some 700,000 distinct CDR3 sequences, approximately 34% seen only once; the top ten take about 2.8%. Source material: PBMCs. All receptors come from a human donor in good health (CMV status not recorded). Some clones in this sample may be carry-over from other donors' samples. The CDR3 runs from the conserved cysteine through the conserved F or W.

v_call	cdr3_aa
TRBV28	CASGLPTNYGYTF
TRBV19	CASSIISGSSTDTQYF
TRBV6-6	CASSYGLLLKEQYF
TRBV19	CASTKGRNGLGEAFF
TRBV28	CASSRPGGLRPYEQYF
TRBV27	CASAGRASNQPQHF
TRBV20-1	CSARVGRGSNQPQHF
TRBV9	CASSVGGTGDQPQHF
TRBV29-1	CSVEDPWRAKNIQYF
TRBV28	CASSLGPNSGANVLTF
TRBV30	CAWSDGTVNTEAFF
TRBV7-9	CASSHGGRGAYQPQHF
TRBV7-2	CASSLPGTFYNEQFF
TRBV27	CASSWTDSLNSPLHF
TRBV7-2	CASSRKTAFEQYF
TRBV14	CASSRTNSRYGYTF
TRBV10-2	CASSEGAGGPATQYF
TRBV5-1	CASSVGQGVNYEQYF
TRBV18	CASSDGTGPHQPQHF
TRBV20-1	CSAISGLAAHNEQFF
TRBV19	CASSISSGTEAFF
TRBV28	CASSLDGRASYNEQFF
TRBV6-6	CASSRGGGVAGTGFTGELFF
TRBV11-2	CASSLEPNSNYGYTF
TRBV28	CASSSTQPYF